Sequencing of this T cell receptor (beta chain) was carried out in a study of T cells in Graves' hyperthyroidism and ophthalmopathy. Study-wide results and caveats: Ophthalmopathy was told apart from stable hyperthyroidism by a 13 V-J model.

At least ten counts were recorded for this clonotype. No antigen is known for it. There were TCR beta CDR3 regions amplified from RNA transcripts. The HTBI primer set was used in a first-round RT-PCR of the TCR CDR3. MiXCR, run by TCRdb on the multiplex PCR reads, gives a single entry per CDR3 protein. The sample lists around 350,000 distinct CDR3 sequences, 15% to 20% occurring once. Germline V gene sequence: CDR1 MGHDK, CDR2 SYGVNS. The CDR3 spans 14 residues. With 8 bases removed from V and 11 bases from J, the gap between germline ends came to 24 bases. The source of this sequence is a woman between 18 and 30 years old with Graves' hyperthyroidism. The sequencing sample was made of blood. The chain combines TRBV25-1 with TRBJ1-1; D gene unclear. CDR3 sequence (DNA): TGTGCCAGCTCCTATGATCAGGCATCGAGGGTTGCTTTCTTT. It specifies CASSYDQASRVAFF.